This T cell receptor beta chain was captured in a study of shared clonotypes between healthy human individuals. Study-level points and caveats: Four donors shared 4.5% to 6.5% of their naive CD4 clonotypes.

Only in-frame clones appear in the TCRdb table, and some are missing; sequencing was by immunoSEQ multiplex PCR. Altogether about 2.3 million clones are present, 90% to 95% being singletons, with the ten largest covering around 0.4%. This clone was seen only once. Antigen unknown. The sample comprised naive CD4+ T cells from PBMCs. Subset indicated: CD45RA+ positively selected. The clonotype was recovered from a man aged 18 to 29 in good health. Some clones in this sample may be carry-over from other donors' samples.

The CDR3 is CASRLQDEKLFF. The CDR3 DNA is TGTGCCAGCAGGCTACAGGATGAAAAACTGTTTTTT. This chain joins TRBV6-1 and TRBJ1-4; D perhaps matches TRBD1 (5 bases). There are 12 residues in the CDR3. In germline, CDR1 is MNHNS, CDR2 SASEGT. Deletions cut 6 bases from V and 6 bases from J, with 8 bases between.